This T cell receptor beta chain is drawn from a study of blood T cell repertoires in COVID-19 (dated by TCRdb to the early 2020s). For context, the study as a whole: Samples from collaborators originated in the United States, Italy and Spain and spanned both the acute and convalescent phases of COVID-19. The samples were drawn from the first 160 participants of the ongoing ImmuneRACE study and from 1,254 subjects provided by 6 global collaborators. The material from the prospective study consisted of cDNA or gDNA derived from T cells, B-cell-depleted T cells, or PBMCs. A freely available public database, intended as a resource for researchers studying the immune response to SARS-CoV-2, is where the repertoires were released. Where available, HLA class I and class II types were obtained from metadata supplied by the sample provider rather than from assay-based typing. Sample metadata almost always included a de-identified subject ID, COVID-19 status, age in years and sex. Deeply sampled blood TCRbeta repertoires from subjects exposed to, actively infected with, or recovered from COVID-19 were included in the dataset.

V gives up 3 bases and J gives up 3 bases, and the segment between their germline ends measures 12 bases. Spanning cysteine to phenylalanine, the CDR3 consists of 14 amino acids. Just CDR3 DNA is preserved here, 42 bases in frame from base 1. The germline V gene (reference sequence) yields DFQATT for CDR1 and SNEGSKA for CDR2. Overall study results and their limits: The quantity of clinical and demographic metadata differed by source and by participant and was supplied without curation.

TCRbeta CDR3 regions were amplified from genomic DNA using the immunoSEQ Assay, a bias-controlled multiplex PCR. As for how the authors treated the data: Nucleated cell counts per sample were estimated from amplification of reference gene primers within the assay. Sequence reads were collapsed and filtered to measure the absolute abundance of every unique TCRbeta CDR3 rearrangement. Productive Simpson clonality was computed per sample as the square root of Simpson's diversity index over productive rearrangements. Held by TCRdb, this immuneACCESS table contains in-frame sequences only and omits some clones. Under half of the omission traces to an unresolved V gene where checked; the cause of the rest is unknown. V and J calls and clone size are as listed in that table; D and trimming were resolved from the DNA. In this sample the table shows 140,000 or so clones, around 80% of which occur a single time. Together, the top ten hold about 4% of the sample.

Another Seattle source contributed samples from volunteer blood donors who had recovered from COVID-19. Whole blood was collected in K2EDTA tubes by collaborating institutions according to the institutions' own protocols. Collaborator samples were shipped for TCRbeta analysis as frozen whole blood, isolated PBMCs, or DNA extracted from either sample type. Points on this clone: Its antigen remains unidentified. One base away there is no much larger clone; base qualities are not given.

This clonotype was obtained from a man between 65 and 85 years old who had recovered from COVID-19. Specimen: peripheral blood. The chain is made from TRBV20-1 and TRBJ2-1, with a weak D call of TRBD2 (5 bases match). The DNA sequence is as follows: TGCAGTGCTAGTGGTAGCGCGCTCTACAATGAGCAGTTCTTC. This sequence encodes CSASGSALYNEQFF.